Following are 15 T cell receptor beta chains from one sample sequenced in a study of OX40 agonist ivuxolimab in advanced cancers. Generated by immunoSEQ multiplex PCR, the TCRdb table keeps only in-frame clones and is missing some. The repertoire holds more than 50,000 clones, with around 87% as singletons. Sequenced material: CD4+ or CD8+ T cells sorted from blood, taken in a trial of the OX40 agonist ivuxolimab. These receptors all come from an adult with an advanced solid tumor such as melanoma, head and neck, liver or kidney cancer.

This chain joins TRBV6-5 and TRBJ2-7, with D perhaps matching TRBD1 or TRBD2 (6 bases each). With 4 bases removed from V and 6 bases from J, the gap between germline ends came to 19 bases. CDR3 size: 15 residues. In germline, CDR1 is MNHEY, CDR2 SVGAGI. CDR3 sequence (DNA): TGTGCCAGCAGTTTAACACAGGGAGGAAGTTTCGAGCAGTACTTC. Its protein is CASSLTQGGSFEQYF.

This clone came up once. The chain uses TRBV28 and TRBJ2-1, with 8 nucleotides matching TRBD2. V lost 6 bases, J lost 2 bases, and 3 bases stayed unmatched. This CDR3 comprises 14 residues. The germline CDR1 and CDR2 sequences are MDHEN and SYDVKM. Here the CDR3 reads CASSPGGAYNEQFF. The CDR3 DNA reads TGTGCCAGCAGCCCCGGGGGGGCCTACAATGAGCAGTTCTTC.

The CDR3 spells CASSSRTVYGYTF. As DNA, the CDR3 is TGTGCCAGCAGCTCTAGGACAGTCTATGGCTACACCTTC. The chain is built from TRBV7-2 and TRBJ1-2; perhaps TRBD1 as D (6 bases). The germline CDR1 and CDR2 sequences are SGHTA and FQGNSA. V shed 4 bases and J shed 4 bases, with 10 bases lying between them. This CDR3 comprises 13 residues.

The chain links TRBV5-5 to TRBJ1-4, with D possibly TRBD1 on 6 matching bases. The CDR3 is made up of 14 amino acids. Trimming left V 6 bases short and J 7 bases short, with 16 bases between. CDR1 and CDR2 (germline): SGHKS, YYEKEE (reference sequence). The CDR3 sequence: CASTWGPGGEKLFF. The CDR3 DNA reads TGTGCCAGCACCTGGGGGCCGGGGGGTGAAAAACTGTTTTTT.

This clone was seen once. This sequence joins TRBV30 and TRBJ1-1; D remains ambiguous. Germline values: CDR1 GTSNPN, CDR2 SVGIG (reference sequence). The V and J ends lost 1 base and 4 bases respectively, with 13 bases between them. The CDR3 totals 14 residues. The CDR3 DNA sequence: TGTGCCTGGAGTGCGAAAGGACGGGTCACTGAAGCTTTCTTT. As protein: CAWSAKGRVTEAFF.

CDR3 DNA: TGTGCCAGCAGCCCCGGACTAGCGGGTATCTACAATGAGCAGTTCTTC. Protein: CASSPGLAGIYNEQFF. The J gene is TRBJ2-1, the V gene TRBV5-4; TRBD2 agrees at 11 bases. The junction had 6 bases not matched to a gene; V was cut back by 4 bases and J by 3 bases. The CDR3 has 16 amino acids. Germline-derived CDR1 and CDR2 are SGHNT and YYREEE (reference sequence).

The gene calls are TRBV7-8 and TRBJ1-1, with D perhaps TRBD1 (5 bases). Per germline, CDR1 SGHVS and CDR2 FQNEAQ. The CDR3 is 15 amino acids. Trimming left V 4 bases short and J 3 bases short, with 15 bases between. This CDR3 reads CASSWGGRRDTEAFF. The CDR3 bases are TGTGCCAGCAGCTGGGGGGGGAGGAGAGACACTGAAGCTTTCTTT. The variable domain in full, completed from reference TRBV7-8 and TRBJ1-1, reads GAGVSQSPRYKVAKRGQDVALRCDPISGHVSLFWYQQALGQGPEFLTYFQNEAQLDKSGLPSDRFFAERPEGSVSTLKIQRTQQEDSAVYLCASSWGGRRDTEAFFGQGTRLTVV.

The rearrangement joins TRBV7-2 to TRBJ1-4; TRBD1 matches 7 bases. The CDR3 is 15 amino acids. V shed 6 bases, J shed 3 bases, and the junction held 7 bases outside the gene matches. The germline V gene encodes CDR1 SGHTA and CDR2 FQGNSA. DNA for the CDR3: TGTGCCAGCAGTCTTATGGGACAGCCTAATGAAAAACTGTTTTTT. It specifies CASSLMGQPNEKLFF. Supplemented by reference TRBV7-2 and TRBJ1-4, the full variable domain reads GAGVSQSPSNKVTEKGKDVELRCDPISGHTALYWYRQSLGQGLEFLIYFQGNSAPDKSGLPSDRFSAERTGGSVSTLTIQRTQQEDSAVYLCASSLMGQPNEKLFFGSGTQLSVL.

In DNA, the CDR3 is TGTGCCAGTAGCCTTGGACAGGGCACTGAAGCTTTCTTT. This translates into CASSLGQGTEAFF. The V call is TRBV19, the J call TRBJ1-1, with TRBD1 identical over 8 bases. CDR1 and CDR2 from the germline V gene are LNHDA and SQIVND (reference sequence). The CDR3 runs 13 residues. V dropped 6 bases and J dropped 4; count of bases not matched to a gene: 4.

V is TRBV7-2 and J is TRBJ2-7; 12 bases are shared with TRBD2. V gave up 1 base and J gave up 2 bases; unmatched junction bases: 0. CDR3 length equals 15 residues. CDR1 SGHTA and CDR2 FQGNSA come from the germline V gene. CDR3: CASSLGLAGAYEQYF. CDR3 sequence (DNA): TGTGCCAGCAGCTTAGGACTAGCGGGGGCCTACGAGCAGTACTTC.

The chain has TRBV6-1 and TRBJ2-2, with 9 nucleotides matching TRBD1. After removal of 3 bases from V and 2 bases from J, the junction contained 4 bases not matched to a gene. The CDR3 contains 16 residues. CDR1 MNHNS and CDR2 SASEGT come from the germline V gene. CDR3 protein: CASSEGTGTNTGELFF. The CDR3 region has the DNA TGTGCCAGCAGTGAGGGGACAGGGACCAACACCGGGGAGCTGTTTTTT.

This chain uses TRBV28 with TRBJ2-3; possible D gene TRBD2, 6 bases. The CDR3 length is 12 residues. The germline V gene encodes CDR1 MDHEN and CDR2 SYDVKM. V lost 11 bases and J 2 bases, leaving 11 bases between the germline ends. The CDR3: CALGGTTDTQYF. The CDR3 coding sequence is TGTGCCCTTGGAGGGACCACAGATACGCAGTATTTT.

V gene TRBV5-6 combines with J gene TRBJ2-1, with 8 bases that match TRBD2. V lost 3 bases, J lost 4 bases, and 9 bases stayed unmatched. The CDR3 totals 16 residues. CDR1 is SGHDT and CDR2 is YYEEEE in the germline V gene. The CDR3 DNA reads TGTGCCAGCAGCTCAGGTGGGACTAGGATGTACAATGAGCAGTTCTTC. Translating gives CASSSGGTRMYNEQFF.

This chain connects TRBV4-2 to TRBJ2-3; D call uncertain. The CDR3 length is 13 residues. The V and J ends lost 2 bases and 0 bases respectively, with 3 bases between them. CDR1 is LGHNA and CDR2 is YNFKEQ in the germline V gene. CDR3 residues: CASSQRSTDTQYF. The CDR3 DNA reads TGTGCCAGCAGCCAACGGAGCACAGATACGCAGTATTTT.

V is TRBV6-4 and J is TRBJ2-1; 7 positions match TRBD2. CDR3 length: 15 residues. Unmatched junction bases numbered 8, after V lost 5 bases and J lost 4 bases. Per germline, CDR1 MRHNA and CDR2 SNTAGT. The CDR3 region has the DNA TGTGCCAGCAGTTCGCAGGGCGGGGGATACAATGAGCAGTTCTTC. Translating gives CASSSQGGGYNEQFF.